These 9 T cell receptor beta chains were all obtained from the same sample, sequenced in a study of T cell responses to AZD1222 COVID-19 vaccine (dated by TCRdb to the early 2020s). The library was made by the immunoSEQ multiplex PCR assay. TCRdb carries this immuneACCESS record with in-frame sequences only. Its versions omit some clonotypes, under half of them owing to an unresolved V gene in the studies checked, with the rest unexplained. For this sample there are about 110,000 clones; over 80% appear just once. The ten largest clones represent about 7.7% of the sample. This specimen's time point label, interpreted: about 28 days (+/-7) after the second vaccine dose. The starting material was peripheral blood, obtained 28 days after the second AZD1222 dose. The receptors originated from an adult who received the AZD1222 COVID-19 vaccine.

The chain combines TRBV7-9 with TRBJ1-3, with D possibly being TRBD1 (6 bases). Germline CDR1 SEHNR, CDR2 FQNEAQ (reference sequence). Trimming pared 5 bases from V and 0 bases from J, leaving 17 bases between. This CDR3 spans 17 amino acids. CDR3 nucleotide sequence: TGTGCCAGCAGCCCGGTGGGGGGCCCCGTCTCTGGAAACACCATATATTTT. This translates into CASSPVGGPVSGNTIYF.

The gene calls are TRBV7-9 and TRBJ1-2, with TRBD1 identical over 12 bases. Per germline, CDR1 SEHNR and CDR2 FQNEAQ (reference sequence). V trimming: 5 bases; J trimming: 4 bases; junction bases outside the gene matches: 8. The CDR3 consists of 16 residues. This CDR3 is CASSLFGTGGAYGYTF. The CDR3 DNA follows: TGTGCCAGCAGCCTCTTCGGGACAGGGGGCGCCTATGGCTACACCTTC.

The rearrangement uses TRBV6-4 and TRBJ2-7, with 7 nucleotides matching TRBD2. Germline loops: CDR1 MRHNA, CDR2 SNTAGT. This CDR3 has 14 residues. V gave up 3 bases and J gave up 2 bases; unmatched junction bases: 4. The CDR3 nucleotides are TGTGCCAGCAGTGAATCGGCGGGGGCCTACGAGCAGTACTTC. This encodes CASSESAGAYEQYF.

The rearrangement joins TRBV19 to TRBJ2-7, with 8 nucleotides matching TRBD2. J was trimmed by 4 bases and V by 9 bases; bases with no gene match: 14. The germline V gene has CDR1 LNHDA and CDR2 SQIVND (reference sequence). This CDR3 has 15 residues. CDR3 loop: CASRPSGYQWYEQYF. The CDR3 DNA reads as TGTGCCAGCCGGCCTAGCGGGTACCAGTGGTACGAGCAGTACTTC.

V and J are TRBV2 and TRBJ1-2; TRBD1 matches at 7 bases. This CDR3 spans 15 amino acids. Looked up from germline, CDR1 is SNHLY and CDR2 is FYNNEI. With V trimmed by 0 bases and J by 4 bases, 5 bases remained unmatched. In DNA, the CDR3 is TGTGCCAGCAGTGAAGCGTCGGGACAGATCTATGGCTACACCTTC. Translation: CASSEASGQIYGYTF. The whole variable domain, filled in from reference TRBV2 and TRBJ1-2, reads EPEVTQTPSHQVTQMGQEVILRCVPISNHLYFYWYRQILGQKVEFLVSFYNNEISEKSEIFDDQFSVERPDGSNFTLKIRSTKLEDSAMYFCASSEASGQIYGYTFGSGTRLTVV.

The chain carries TRBV5-6 and TRBJ1-6; a possible D gene is TRBD1 (6 bases). The CDR3 runs to 19 residues. V lost 0 bases to trimming and J lost 10 bases, with 26 bases between them. Germline V CDR1 and CDR2: SGHDT, YYEEEE. This CDR3 reads CASSLAQDAGAQYSSPLHF. CDR3 nucleotide sequence: TGTGCCAGCAGCTTGGCTCAGGATGCGGGGGCGCAATATTCGTCACCCCTCCACTTT. Full variable domain (outside the CDR3, taken from reference TRBV5-6 and TRBJ1-6): DAGVTQSPTHLIKTRGQQVTLRCSPKSGHDTVSWYQQALGQGPQFIFQYYEEEERQRGNFPDRFSGHQFPNYSSELNVNALLLGDSALYLCASSLAQDAGAQYSSPLHFGNGTRLTVT.

The CDR3 sequence: CASQPYKGLSASEQYF. The DNA for the CDR3 is TGTGCCAGCCAACCTTACAAGGGTCTATCCGCGAGTGAGCAGTACTTC. The V and J genes are TRBV27 and TRBJ2-7; D gene uncertain. The length of the CDR3 is 16 residues. V dropped 8 bases and J dropped 7 bases, with 27 bases sitting between them. Germline V gene lookup returns CDR1 MNHEY and CDR2 SMNVEV (reference sequence).

This clone was recorded a few times. The CDR3 protein is CASSPRQNGDNEQFF. The CDR3 nucleotides read TGTGCCAGCAGTCCTCGACAGAATGGGGACAATGAGCAGTTCTTC. The rearrangement uses TRBV28 and TRBJ2-1, with D possibly TRBD1 on 5 matching bases. Germline CDR1 MDHEN, CDR2 SYDVKM. V was shortened by 5 bases and J by 5 bases, with 16 bases between the two germline ends. CDR3 length equals 15 residues.

The genes are TRBV5-8 and TRBJ1-2, with 7 bases lining up with TRBD1. This CDR3 region has 14 residues. V was clipped by 3 bases and J by 3 bases; unmatched bases: 5. CDR1 SGHTS and CDR2 YDEGEE come from the germline V gene. The CDR3 region has the DNA TGTGCCAGCAGCTGGGACAGTAAGGACTATGGCTACACCTTC. Protein product: CASSWDSKDYGYTF.